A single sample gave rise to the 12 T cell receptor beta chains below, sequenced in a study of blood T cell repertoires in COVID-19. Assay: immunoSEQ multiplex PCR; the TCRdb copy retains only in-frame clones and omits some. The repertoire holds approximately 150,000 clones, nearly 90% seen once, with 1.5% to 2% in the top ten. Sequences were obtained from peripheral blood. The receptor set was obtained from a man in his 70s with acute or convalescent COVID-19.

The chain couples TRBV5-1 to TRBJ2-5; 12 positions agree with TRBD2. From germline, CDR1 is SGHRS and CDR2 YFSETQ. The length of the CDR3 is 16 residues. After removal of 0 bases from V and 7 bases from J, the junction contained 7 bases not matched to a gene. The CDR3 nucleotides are TGCGCCAGCAGCTTGGCACTAGCGGGGGGAGAGAGGACCCAGTACTTC. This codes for CASSLALAGGERTQYF. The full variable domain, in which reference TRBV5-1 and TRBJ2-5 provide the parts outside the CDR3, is KAGVTQTPRYLIKTRGQQVTLSCSPISGHRSVSWYQQTPGQGLQFLFEYFSETQRNKGNFPGRFSGRQFSNSRSEMNVSTLELGDSALYLCASSLALAGGERTQYFGPGTRLLVL.

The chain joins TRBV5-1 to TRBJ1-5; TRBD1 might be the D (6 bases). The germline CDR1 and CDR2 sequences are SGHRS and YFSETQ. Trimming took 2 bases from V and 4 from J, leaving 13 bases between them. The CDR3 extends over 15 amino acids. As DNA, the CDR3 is TGCGCCAGCAGCTTTCAAGGGGGAGCGAATCAGCCCCAGCATTTT. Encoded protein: CASSFQGGANQPQHF.

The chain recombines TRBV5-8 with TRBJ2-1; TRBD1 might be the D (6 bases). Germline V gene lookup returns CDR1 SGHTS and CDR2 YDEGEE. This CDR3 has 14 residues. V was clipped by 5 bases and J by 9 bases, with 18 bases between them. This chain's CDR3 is CASSRLSPRGEQFF. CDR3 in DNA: TGTGCCAGCAGTCGGCTGAGCCCCAGGGGTGAGCAGTTCTTC.

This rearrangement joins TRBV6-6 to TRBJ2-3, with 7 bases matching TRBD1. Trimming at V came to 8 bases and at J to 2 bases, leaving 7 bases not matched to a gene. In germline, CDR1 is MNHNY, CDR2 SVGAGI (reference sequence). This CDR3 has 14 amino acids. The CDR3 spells CASYGQANTDTQYF. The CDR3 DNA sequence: TGTGCCAGCTACGGACAGGCGAACACAGATACGCAGTATTTT.

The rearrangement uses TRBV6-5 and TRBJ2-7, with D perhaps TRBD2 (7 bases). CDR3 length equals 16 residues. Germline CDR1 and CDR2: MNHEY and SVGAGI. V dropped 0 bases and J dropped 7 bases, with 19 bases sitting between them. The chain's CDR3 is CASSYSAGGAAREQYF. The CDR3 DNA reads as TGTGCCAGCAGTTACTCCGCTGGGGGGGCAGCGAGGGAGCAGTACTTC.

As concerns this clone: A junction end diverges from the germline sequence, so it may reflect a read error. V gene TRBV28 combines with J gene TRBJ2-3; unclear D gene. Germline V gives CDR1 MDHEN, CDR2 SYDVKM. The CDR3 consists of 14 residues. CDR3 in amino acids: CASRQFISIDTQYF. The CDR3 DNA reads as TGTGCCAGCAGACAATTTATTAGCATAGATACGCAGTATTTT. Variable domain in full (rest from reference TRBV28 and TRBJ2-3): DVKVTQSSRYLVKRTGEKVFLECVQDMDHENMFWYRQDPGLGLRLIYFSYDVKMKEKGDIPEGYSVSREKKERFSLILESASTNQTSMYLCASRQFISIDTQYFGPGTRLTVL.

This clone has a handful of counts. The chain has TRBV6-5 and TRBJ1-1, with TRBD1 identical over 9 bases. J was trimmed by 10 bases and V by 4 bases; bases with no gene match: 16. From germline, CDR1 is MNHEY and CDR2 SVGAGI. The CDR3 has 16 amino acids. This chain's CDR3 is CASSLLPGQGKQGAFF. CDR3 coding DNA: TGTGCCAGCAGTTTACTGCCGGGACAGGGAAAGCAAGGAGCTTTCTTT.

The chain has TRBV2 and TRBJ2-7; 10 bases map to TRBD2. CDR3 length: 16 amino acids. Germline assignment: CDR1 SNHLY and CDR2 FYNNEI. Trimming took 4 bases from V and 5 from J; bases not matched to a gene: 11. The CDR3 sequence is CASSALRSGGAHEQYF. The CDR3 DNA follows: TGTGCCAGCAGTGCCCTTAGGAGCGGGGGGGCCCACGAGCAGTACTTC. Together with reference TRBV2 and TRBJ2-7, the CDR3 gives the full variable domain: EPEVTQTPSHQVTQMGQEVILRCVPISNHLYFYWYRQILGQKVEFLVSFYNNEISEKSEIFDDQFSVERPDGSNFTLKIRSTKLEDSAMYFCASSALRSGGAHEQYFGPGTRLTVT.

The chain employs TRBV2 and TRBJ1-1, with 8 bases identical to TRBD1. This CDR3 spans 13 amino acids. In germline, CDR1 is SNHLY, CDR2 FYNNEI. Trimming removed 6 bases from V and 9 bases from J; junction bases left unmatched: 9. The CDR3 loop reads CASRAPGGVQAFF. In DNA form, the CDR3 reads TGTGCCAGCAGGGCCCCAGGGGGCGTTCAAGCTTTCTTT.

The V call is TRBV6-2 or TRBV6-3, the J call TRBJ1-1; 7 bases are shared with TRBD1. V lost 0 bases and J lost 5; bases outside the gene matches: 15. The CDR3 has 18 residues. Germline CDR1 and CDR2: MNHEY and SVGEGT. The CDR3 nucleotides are TGTGCCAGCAGTTACTCGGTAGCTCGCTCAGGGGGTTGGACTGAAGCTTTCTTT. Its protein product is CASSYSVARSGGWTEAFF.

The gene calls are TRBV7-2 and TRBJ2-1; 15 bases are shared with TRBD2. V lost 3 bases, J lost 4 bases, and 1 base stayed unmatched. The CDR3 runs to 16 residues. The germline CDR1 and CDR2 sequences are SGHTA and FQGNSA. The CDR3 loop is CASSFGLAGGYNEQFF. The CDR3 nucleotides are TGTGCCAGCAGCTTCGGACTAGCGGGAGGGTACAATGAGCAGTTCTTC.

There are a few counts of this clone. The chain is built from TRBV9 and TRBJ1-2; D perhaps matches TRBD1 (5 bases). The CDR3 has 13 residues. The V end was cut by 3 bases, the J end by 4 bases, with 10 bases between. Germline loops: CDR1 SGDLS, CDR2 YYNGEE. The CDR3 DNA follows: TGTGCCAGCAGCGCGGGGGTCTCCTATGGCTACACCTTC. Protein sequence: CASSAGVSYGYTF.